One TCR beta chain is described in this entry. Its antigen is unknown. Base qualities are not at hand, and no much larger clone is one base apart. In the ophthalmopathy patients, disease was moderately to severely active, with a Clinical Activity Score of 3 or more, a NOSPECS grade of 4 or more, and a duration of less than 3 months. The study excluded patients with uncontrolled infections, other autoimmune diseases, pregnancy or lactation. Diagnoses were established on the basis of clinical symptoms, serum thyroxine and TRAb, thyroid ultrasound, and orbital computed tomography. Ficoll-Paque density gradient centrifugation was used to isolate PBMCs from 8 to 10 ml of fresh peripheral blood. Total RNA was extracted using Trizol reagent, and RNA quality was assessed on an Agilent 2100 Bioanalyzer. The data belong to a study of T cells in Graves' hyperthyroidism and ophthalmopathy (dated by TCRdb to about 2019). Looking at the study overall: Peripheral blood was sampled at the time of initial diagnosis, prior to any treatment. TCR V-J signatures able to tell the groups apart were searched for in a discovery cohort of 90 to 100 patients, of whom 43 had Graves' ophthalmopathy and around 56 had stable Graves' hyperthyroidism. An independent validation cohort of under 20 hyperthyroidism patients and over 15 patients who later progressed to ophthalmopathy tested prospective prediction of ophthalmopathy. The 75 to 100 discovery patients were randomly split 7:3 into training and test sets. Thyroid tissue and blood T-cell repertoires from six Graves' hyperthyroidism patients were also compared in the study. After blood sampling, hyperthyroidism patients were treated with methimazole at a starting dose of 30 mg daily, and ophthalmopathy patients were treated with high-dose intravenous methylprednisolone. According to the paper, TCR Vbeta CDR3 sequencing was carried out on over 130 peripheral blood samples, which came from approximately 41 ophthalmopathy, 70 to 80 hyperthyroidism and roughly 17 progressor patients.

Study-wide findings and limitations: In validation, progression to ophthalmopathy was predicted by the model with roughly 71% sensitivity and around 75% specificity, a median of about 6.8 months before onset. Most expanded thyroid clonotypes (frequency above 0.001) were also detected in blood, suggesting blood repertoires may reflect thyroid immune responses. No statistical method was used to fix the sample size in advance, and group allocation was not hidden from the investigators. A 13 V-J signature model separated ophthalmopathy from stable hyperthyroidism, with 87.88% sensitivity and approximately 81% specificity in cross-validation and 80%/75% in testing.

CDR1 and CDR2 were assigned from the germline V gene as WSHSY and SAAADI. Its CDR3 holds 13 amino acids, cysteine through phenylalanine. The retained sequence is limited to the CDR3, 39 bases, with the frame set at the first base. V lost 7 bases and J lost 4 bases; the stretch between them is 12 bases long. Amplification of TCR beta CDR3 regions was carried out from RNA transcripts. A first-round RT-PCR of the TCR CDR3 used the HTBI primer set with the Qiagen OneStep RT-PCR kit. Libraries were constructed in a second round of multiplex PCR, after which size selection and purification were performed. The libraries were sequenced on an Illumina HiSeq2000 using paired-end 100 bp reads. The study's own analysis went as follows. Raw data were processed with SOAPnuke, discarding reads with adapters, uncalled bases, mean Phred below 15, or no exact constant-primer or identifier match. COPE v1.2.5 was used to merge high-quality paired reads, and clonotypes were defined as unique nucleotide sequences. MiTCR v1.1 was used to align clonotypes to the IMGT TRBV, TRBD and TRBJ reference segments. The analysis included only V-J combinations with a frequency above 0.0001, which together covered more than 98% of the repertoires. A TCS score was defined as the ratio between F50 (clonal expansion) and ExV (chaos), using BLOSUM62-based TCRdist between CDR3 peptides within each V-J. Welch's t-statistics and random forest reduced roughly 540 V-J features to about 12, which were used in a naive Bayes classifier (R e1071). TCRdb reworked the public reads: Q25 trimming with fastp, MiXCR clone assembly, productive beta chains retained. Records with the same CDR3 protein are collapsed into one entry carrying the most frequent genes and DNA. Clone size and V and J calls follow TCRdb, not the original study. The sample data list fewer than 450,000 distinct CDR3 sequences, and around 15% of these were observed just once. The top ten hold 25% to 30% of the sample.

The chain was built from TRBV10-2 and TRBJ2-3; 6 matching bases give a weak D call of TRBD2. Sequenced: blood. The clonotype originates from a man in his fifties or sixties with Graves' ophthalmopathy. The nucleotide sequence reads as follows: TGCGCCAGCATGAGGAGGGAGGCAGATACGCAGTATTTT. It translates to CASMRREADTQYF.